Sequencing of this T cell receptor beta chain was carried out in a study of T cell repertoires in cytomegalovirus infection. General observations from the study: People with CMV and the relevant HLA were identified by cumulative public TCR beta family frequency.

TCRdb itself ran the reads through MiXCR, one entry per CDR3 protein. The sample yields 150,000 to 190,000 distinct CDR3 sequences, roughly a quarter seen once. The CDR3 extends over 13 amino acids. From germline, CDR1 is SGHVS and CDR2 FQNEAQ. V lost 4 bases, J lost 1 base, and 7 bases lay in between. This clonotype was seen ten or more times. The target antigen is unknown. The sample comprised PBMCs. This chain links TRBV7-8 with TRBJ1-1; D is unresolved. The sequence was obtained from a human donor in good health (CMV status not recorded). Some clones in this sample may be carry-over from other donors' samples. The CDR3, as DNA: TGTGCCAGCAGCTATCGGGGGAACACTGAAGCTTTCTTT. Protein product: CASSYRGNTEAFF.